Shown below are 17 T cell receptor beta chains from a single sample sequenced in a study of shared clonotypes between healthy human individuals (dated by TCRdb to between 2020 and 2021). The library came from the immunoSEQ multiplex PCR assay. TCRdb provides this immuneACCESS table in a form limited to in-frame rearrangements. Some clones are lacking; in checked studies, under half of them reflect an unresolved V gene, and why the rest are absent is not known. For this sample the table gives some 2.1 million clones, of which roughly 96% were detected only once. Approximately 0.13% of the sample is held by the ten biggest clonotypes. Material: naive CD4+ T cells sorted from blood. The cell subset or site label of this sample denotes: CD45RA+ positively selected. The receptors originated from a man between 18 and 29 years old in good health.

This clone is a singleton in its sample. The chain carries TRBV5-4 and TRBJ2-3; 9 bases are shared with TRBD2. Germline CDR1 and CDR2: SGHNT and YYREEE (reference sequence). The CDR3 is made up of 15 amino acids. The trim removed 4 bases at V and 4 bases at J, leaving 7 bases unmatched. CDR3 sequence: CASSPRTSDADTQYF. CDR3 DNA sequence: TGTGCCAGCAGCCCGCGGACTAGCGATGCAGATACGCAGTATTTT.

CDR3 bases: TGTGCCTGGAGTGTACTAAGATCCTATGGGGGGACAACTAATGAAAAACTGTTTTTT. Translating gives CAWSVLRSYGGTTNEKLFF. The rearrangement uses TRBV30 and TRBJ1-4, with D possibly being TRBD1 (5 bases). V was trimmed by 0 bases and J by 0 bases, leaving 20 bases between them. CDR1 is GTSNPN, CDR2 SVGIG, per germline (reference sequence). The CDR3 loop spans 19 amino acids.

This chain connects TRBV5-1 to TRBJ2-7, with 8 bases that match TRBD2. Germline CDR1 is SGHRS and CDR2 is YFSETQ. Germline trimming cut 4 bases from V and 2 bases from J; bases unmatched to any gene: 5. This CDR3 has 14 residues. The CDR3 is CASSATSGPYEQYF. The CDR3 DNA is TGCGCCAGCAGCGCTACTAGCGGCCCCTACGAGCAGTACTTC.

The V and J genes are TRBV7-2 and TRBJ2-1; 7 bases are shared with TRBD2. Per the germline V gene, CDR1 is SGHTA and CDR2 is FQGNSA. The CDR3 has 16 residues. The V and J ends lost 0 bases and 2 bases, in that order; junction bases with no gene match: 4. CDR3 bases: TGTGCCAGCAGCTTAGCGGCGGGAGACCCCTACAATGAGCAGTTCTTC. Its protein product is CASSLAAGDPYNEQFF.

CDR3 residues: CASRRGSDKETQYF. CDR3 DNA sequence: TGCGCCAGCAGACGGGGGAGCGATAAAGAGACCCAGTACTTC. The genes are TRBV5-1 and TRBJ2-5; TRBD2 is a possible D gene (6 bases). The CDR3 length is 14 residues. Germline CDR1 is SGHRS and CDR2 is YFSETQ. Trimming pared 5 bases from V and 3 bases from J, leaving 14 bases between. Combining the CDR3 with reference TRBV5-1 and TRBJ2-5 gives the whole variable domain KAGVTQTPRYLIKTRGQQVTLSCSPISGHRSVSWYQQTPGQGLQFLFEYFSETQRNKGNFPGRFSGRQFSNSRSEMNVSTLELGDSALYLCASRRGSDKETQYFGPGTRLLVL.

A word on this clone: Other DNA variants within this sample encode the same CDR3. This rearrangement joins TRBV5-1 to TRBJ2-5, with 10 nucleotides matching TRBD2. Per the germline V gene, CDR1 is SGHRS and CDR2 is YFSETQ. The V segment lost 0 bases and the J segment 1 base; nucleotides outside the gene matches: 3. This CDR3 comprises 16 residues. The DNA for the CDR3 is TGCGCCAGCAGCTTGGGCGCTAGCGGGGGCCAAGAGACCCAGTACTTC. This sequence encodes CASSLGASGGQETQYF.

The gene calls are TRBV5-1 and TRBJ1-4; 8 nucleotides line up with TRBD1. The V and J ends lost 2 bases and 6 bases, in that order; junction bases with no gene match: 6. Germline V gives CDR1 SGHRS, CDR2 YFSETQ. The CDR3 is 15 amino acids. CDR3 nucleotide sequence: TGCGCCAGCAGCTTTGCCCCAGGGGGCTATGAAAAACTGTTTTTT. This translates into CASSFAPGGYEKLFF.

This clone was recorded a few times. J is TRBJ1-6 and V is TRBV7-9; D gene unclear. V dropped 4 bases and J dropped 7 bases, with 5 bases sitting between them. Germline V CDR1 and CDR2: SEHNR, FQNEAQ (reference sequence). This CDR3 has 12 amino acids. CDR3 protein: CASSYNNSPLHF. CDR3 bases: TGTGCCAGCAGCTATAACAATTCACCCCTCCACTTT. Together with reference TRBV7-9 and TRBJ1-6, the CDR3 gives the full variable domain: DTGVSQNPRHKITKRGQNVTFRCDPISEHNRLYWYRQTLGQGPEFLTYFQNEAQLEKSRLLSDRFSAERPKGSFSTLEIQRTEQGDSAMYLCASSYNNSPLHFGNGTRLTVT.

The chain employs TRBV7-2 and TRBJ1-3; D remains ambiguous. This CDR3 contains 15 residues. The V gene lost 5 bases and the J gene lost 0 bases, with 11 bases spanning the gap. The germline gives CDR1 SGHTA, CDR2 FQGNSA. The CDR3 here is CASSPQPSSGNTIYF. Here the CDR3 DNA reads TGTGCCAGCAGCCCACAGCCCAGCTCTGGAAACACCATATATTTT.

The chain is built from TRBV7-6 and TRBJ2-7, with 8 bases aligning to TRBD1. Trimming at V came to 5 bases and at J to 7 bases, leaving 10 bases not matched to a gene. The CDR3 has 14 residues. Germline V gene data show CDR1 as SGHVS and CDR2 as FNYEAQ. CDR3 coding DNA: TGTGCCAGCAGCATGGGACAGGTTTTCACTGAGCAGTACTTC. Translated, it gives CASSMGQVFTEQYF.

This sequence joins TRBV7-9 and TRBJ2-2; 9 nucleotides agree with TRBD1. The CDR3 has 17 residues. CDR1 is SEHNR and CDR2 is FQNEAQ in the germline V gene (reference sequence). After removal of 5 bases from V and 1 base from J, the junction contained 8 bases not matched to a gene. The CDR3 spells CASSAPGQGLNTGELFF. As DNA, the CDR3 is TGTGCCAGCAGCGCCCCGGGACAGGGACTGAACACCGGGGAGCTGTTTTTT.

The CDR3 protein is CASSLVGTVGNSPLHF. CDR3 DNA sequence: TGTGCCAGCAGCTTGGTCGGGACAGTTGGAAATTCACCCCTCCACTTT. J is TRBJ1-6 and V is TRBV5-4, with 7 bases identical to TRBD1. This CDR3 contains 16 residues. V shed 0 bases and J 7 bases; nucleotides not matched to a gene: 7. CDR1 and CDR2 from the germline V gene are SGHNT and YYREEE (reference sequence).

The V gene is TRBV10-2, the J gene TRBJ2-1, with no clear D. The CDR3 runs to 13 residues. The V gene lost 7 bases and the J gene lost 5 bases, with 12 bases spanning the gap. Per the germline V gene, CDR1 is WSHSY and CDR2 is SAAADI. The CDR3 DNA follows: TGCGCCAGCACCCCCCCCTCTCACAATGAGCAGTTCTTC. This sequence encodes CASTPPSHNEQFF.

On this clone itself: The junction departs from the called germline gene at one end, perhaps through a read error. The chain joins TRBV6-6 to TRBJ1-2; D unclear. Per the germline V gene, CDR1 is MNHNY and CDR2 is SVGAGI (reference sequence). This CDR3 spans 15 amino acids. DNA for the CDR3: TGTGCCAGCAGCTACTCAAGGGAGCCCCTCTATGGCTACACCTTC. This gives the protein CASSYSREPLYGYTF.

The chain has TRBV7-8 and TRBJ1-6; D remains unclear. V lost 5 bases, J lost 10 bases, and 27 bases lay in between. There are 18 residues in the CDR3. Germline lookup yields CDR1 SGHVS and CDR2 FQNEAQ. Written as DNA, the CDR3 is TGTGCCAGCAGCCTAAACACTATACGGGGATTCAGAAACTCACCCCTCCACTTT. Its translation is CASSLNTIRGFRNSPLHF.

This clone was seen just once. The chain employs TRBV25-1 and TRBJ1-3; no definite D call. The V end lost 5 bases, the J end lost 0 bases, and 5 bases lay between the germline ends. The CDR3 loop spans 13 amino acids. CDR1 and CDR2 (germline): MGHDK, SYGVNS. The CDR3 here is CASSLLSGNTIYF. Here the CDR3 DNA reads TGTGCCAGCAGTTTACTCTCTGGAAACACCATATATTTT.

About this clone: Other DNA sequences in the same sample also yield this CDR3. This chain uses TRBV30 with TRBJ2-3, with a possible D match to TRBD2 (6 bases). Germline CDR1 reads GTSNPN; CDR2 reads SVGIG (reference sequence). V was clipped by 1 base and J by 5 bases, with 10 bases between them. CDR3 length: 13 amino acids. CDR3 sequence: CAWSAGTRDTQYF. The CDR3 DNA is TGTGCCTGGAGTGCCGGGACTCGAGATACGCAGTATTTT. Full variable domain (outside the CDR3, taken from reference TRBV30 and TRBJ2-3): SQTIHQWPATLVQPVGSPLSLECTVEGTSNPNLYWYRQAAGRGLQLLFYSVGIGQISSEVPQNLSASRPQDRQFILSSKKLLLSDSGFYLCAWSAGTRDTQYFGPGTRLTVL.